This paragraph covers one T cell receptor beta chain sequence. Its target is not known. These data come from a study of cytomegalovirus exposure and HLA in healthy donors. Study-level points and caveats: Later work found most CMV-associated TCR beta chains apparently HLA-restricted. The likely origin of a cluster of highly shared sequence variants was a sequencing artifact.

Primers: 60 Vbeta forward and 13 Jbeta reverse. Assay: immunoSEQ multiplex PCR; the TCRdb copy retains only in-frame clones and omits some. The sample records tens of thousands of clones, 74% being singletons. The source of this sequence is a woman aged 50 to 65 in good health and CMV-seropositive. What was sequenced was PBMCs.

Here the CDR3 DNA reads TGTGCCAGCTCCCAGGGTAATCAGCCCCAGCATTTT. Its protein is CASSQGNQPQHF. The J gene is TRBJ1-5, the V gene TRBV6-5, with D possibly TRBD1 on 5 matching bases. The CDR3 sequence is 12 residues long. Germline CDR1 MNHEY, CDR2 SVGAGI. Trimming removed 8 bases from V and 4 bases from J, with 9 bases in between.